This section outlines one T cell receptor (beta chain) sequence together with its context. This clone has more than one count but fewer than ten. Its specific antigen is unknown. No quality values exist for individual bases; no much larger clone is one base distant. Participants were included only if at least one PBMC sample before ART initiation and at least two post-ART samples were available. All participants with HIV were treated in the United States of America. Before DNA extraction, cryopreserved samples of about 0.95-11 million PBMC were thawed and then washed. At the time of the earliest PBMC sample for each participant with HIV, ages ranged from roughly 23 to 55 years. PBMC samples were contributed by each participant from 1-4 timepoints before ART initiation and 2-8 timepoints after ART initiation, with a median of 7 samples. For every participant, serial HIV viral load, CD4+ T-cell count, ART history and demographic data were obtained. Using a Qiagen kit on a QIAcube, genomic DNA was extracted from unsorted PBMC, with samples processed in batches of 12.

The immunoSEQ hsTCRB v3.0 assay was used at survey level resolution to sequence the TRB variable region. The targeted TRB sequencing depth was about 35,000-55,000 T-cell genomes per sample. Pooled TRB libraries were sequenced on an Illumina MiSeq with a v3 150-cycle kit. Per the original workflow: Repertoire analysis was run in R within a reproducible Nextflow workflow that covered QC, data transformation and analysis. LymphoSeq2, an R package for exploring AIRR-Seq data, was used to implement custom analyses. A few samples that produced fewer than 5000 total TRB sequences were removed, so approximately 190 HIV repertoires were analyzed. Among the roughly 200 retained HIV repertoires, 59 were collected before ART initiation and 129 after ART initiation. Repertoires were downsampled to 5000 TRB nucleotide sequences, with summary statistics averaged over 100 downsampling iterations. Only TRB sequences with CDR3 regions of at least seven amino acids were retained for analysis. Diversity was assessed using a clonality score derived from Shannon entropy and using the Gini coefficient. Repertoire networks linked the top 5000 CDR3 amino acid sequences whenever two sequences differed by an edit distance of one. For TRB CDR3 amino acid sequences, GLIPH2 was used to predict antigen specificity groups and MHC restriction. To flag known associations with CMV, EBV, HIV or tissue antigens, CDR3 amino acid sequences were compared against VDJdb and McPAS-TCR. Pre-ART, post-ART and control groups were compared with Wilcoxon signed-rank tests and Holm-Bonferroni correction. The clones in this table, taken by TCRdb from immuneACCESS, are in-frame only. Not every clone is retained; where verified, under half of the shortfall comes from an unresolved V gene, and the cause of the rest is unknown. V and J calls and clone size are given by that table; D and trimming were obtained from the DNA. A total of tens of thousands of clones appear in this sample, roughly nine tenths of them only once. The ten largest make up around 7.8% of the sample.

The data derive from a study of long-term antiretroviral therapy in people with HIV (dated by TCRdb to between 2022 and 2023). About the full investigation: The earliest samples were collected roughly a decade before the 2015 WHO recommendation for immediate ART, at a time when ART was usually postponed until CD4 counts fell. About 35% of the 30 participants with HIV were female. A total of 150 to 200 cryopreserved PBMC samples came from around 30 adults with confirmed HIV infection and were collected serially over a mean of approximately six years (range 1-12). No cross-contamination during QIAcube processing turned up in test extractions that ran a monoclonal T-cell line alongside more than 30 polyclonal samples. Whether ART initiation and durable HIV suppression were associated with changes in peripheral blood TRB repertoire composition and diversity was tested in a retrospective serial study.

Counted from cysteine to phenylalanine, this CDR3 has 18 amino acids. Kept here is only the CDR3 DNA, which spans 54 bases and is read in frame from base 1. Trimming takes 0 bases off V and 4 bases off J; junction bases not matched to a gene: 7. CDR1 and CDR2 (SGDLS, YYNGEE) derive from the germline V gene. Results and caveats for the whole study, not just this receptor: The repertoire was dominated across all time points by expanded TRB clones identified before ART initiation, although this dominance was seen to fluctuate and to decrease in many PLHIV after ART. The samples span the years 2004 to 2017, and the ART regimens used at that time may not be as effective as current regimens. Starting ART was linked to a significant rise in TRB diversity, yet even with long-term ART the diversity remained significantly lower than in transplant donor controls. Limited PBMC availability meant only the TCR beta chain was sequenced, without alpha chain pairing. Because cell numbers in pre-ART samples were limited, unsorted PBMC were profiled instead of sorted CD4+ and CD8+ T cells. Narrower CDR3 length ranges were observed in HIV repertoires than in controls, and an antigen-experienced repertoire with only a slight naive shift after ART was suggested by the network structure. Inferences about post-ART repertoire changes were limited because no data were available on ART adherence, viral resistance or therapy changes.

This TCR derives from a man in his forties or fifties with HIV. Rearrangement joined TRBV9 to TRBJ2-3; TRBD2 lines up with 14 middle nucleotides. The sequences come from unsorted PBMCs, collected around 5 years before starting antiretroviral therapy. The nucleotide sequence is TGTGCCAGCAGCGTAGGTAGGACTAGCGGGGGGTTCTCAGATACGCAGTATTTT. It translates as CASSVGRTSGGFSDTQYF.